A selection of T cell receptor beta chains follows, all from one sample in a study of blood T cell repertoires in COVID-19. Assay used: immunoSEQ multiplex PCR; TCRdb lists only in-frame clones, some missing. Of roughly 250,000 clones in the sample, around 87% are singletons; the top ten hold about 6%. Input material: PBMCs or T cells enriched from blood (not recorded which). The receptors were gathered from a woman in her twenties or thirties with acute COVID-19. The CDR3 runs from the conserved cysteine through the conserved F or W. Not every row has a clone size; where given, it reads once, few, many or a size class.

j_gene,abundance,v_gene,CDR3aa
TRBJ2-2,NA,TRBV28,CASSLAGYTGELFF
TRBJ2-4,NA,TRBV29-1,CSVGTGLAKNIQYF
TRBJ2-1,NA,TRBV28,CASSLLGGGVNEQFF
TRBJ2-7,NA,TRBV10-3,CAISESSKDRQTYEQYF
TRBJ1-1,NA,TRBV9,CASSVGQLNTEAFF
TRBJ2-1,NA,TRBV2,CASSSGGAPNEQFF
TRBJ1-2,NA,TRBV6-5,CASSLDSDYGYTF
TRBJ1-1,NA,TRBV28,CASGSDTEAFF
TRBJ2-2,NA,TRBV9,CASSAQWLNTGELFF
TRBJ2-1,few,TRBV4-1,CASSPTTSGGAGEQFF
TRBJ2-7,NA,TRBV5-1,CASSRGGGGFIDEQYF
TRBJ1-6,NA,TRBV28,CASQILRSPLHF
TRBJ1-5,NA,TRBV24-1,CATSDNTGTGGPELQHF
TRBJ2-2,NA,TRBV7-2,CASSPFQAGAAGELFF
TRBJ2-1,NA,TRBV7-9,CASSLPTGTGTNEQFF
TRBJ1-2,NA,TRBV29-1,CSVLQGPYGYTF
TRBJ2-3,NA,TRBV9,CASSSQADTQYF
TRBJ1-5,NA,TRBV19,CASSIGTGPNQPQHF
TRBJ1-2,NA,TRBV19,CASSVSTVNYGYTF
TRBJ1-2,NA,TRBV5-4,CASSPLTGGYGYTF
TRBJ1-6,NA,TRBV28,CASSQIRLDRHYNSPLHF
TRBJ2-7,NA,TRBV11-2,CASSLVGSYEQYF
TRBJ1-4,NA,TRBV5-4,CASSLERSTNEKLFF
TRBJ2-7,NA,TRBV6-5,CASSRQGSSYEQYF
TRBJ2-1,NA,TRBV2,CASSRQGLEQFF
TRBJ1-6,NA,TRBV6-1,CASSEKTGTNSPLHF
TRBJ2-3,once,TRBV7-3,CASSLTTGFGDTQYF
TRBJ1-1,NA,TRBV9,CASSVEDRGREGTEAFF
TRBJ1-6,once,TRBV24-1,CATGDRSSYNSPLHF
TRBJ1-5,NA,TRBV10-3,CAISERGDQPQHF
TRBJ2-2,few,TRBV18,CASSPSQRGLDGELFF
TRBJ1-5,NA,TRBV2,CASGQLGQPQHF
TRBJ2-3,NA,TRBV7-6,CASSLVASGSTDTQYF
TRBJ2-3,NA,TRBV9,CASSVLGGTDTQYF
TRBJ1-3,NA,TRBV7-6,CASSLFRGSGNTIYF
TRBJ2-7,NA,TRBV2,CASSDKLGGDSYEQYF
TRBJ2-6,NA,TRBV27,CASSPGTGGSGANVLTF
TRBJ1-5,NA,TRBV3-1/TRBV3-2,CASSPGGVGNQPQHF
TRBJ2-3,NA,TRBV28,CASSGGEVSSDTQYF
TRBJ2-6,NA,TRBV7-9,CASTILGSSGANVLTF
TRBJ1-3,NA,TRBV18,CASSLRTGTGRNTIYF
TRBJ1-1,NA,TRBV5-8,CATLPGGLMNTEAFF
TRBJ1-1,NA,TRBV14,CASSLRLTSRGAFF
TRBJ1-2,once,TRBV4-2,CASSLGGQGFYGYTF
TRBJ2-1,NA,TRBV7-8,CASSLAGTGRLAGGPKEIYNEQFF
TRBJ2-1,NA,TRBV5-1,CASSLAGGDNEQFF
TRBJ2-1,NA,TRBV28,CASSAGGKIKFF
TRBJ1-2,NA,TRBV24-1,CATSEPDRGDGYTF
TRBJ2-1,NA,TRBV24-1,CATSDPRPGAGSYNEQFF
TRBJ2-1,once,TRBV7-9,CASSLRGNNEQFF
TRBJ2-1,NA,TRBV2,CASYFGTGGGGGSYNEQFF
TRBJ1-1,NA,TRBV19,CASSIRDRGAEAFF
TRBJ2-5,once,TRBV7-2,CASSVSASETQYF
TRBJ1-5,NA,TRBV11-3,CASSLDAVCHHKSNQPQHF
TRBJ2-1,NA,TRBV5-1,CASSLTVSGPSSYNEQFF
TRBJ2-1,once,TRBV10-1,CASSEALDEQFF
TRBJ1-1,NA,TRBV28,CASRTAGGYAFF